The next 3 T cell receptor beta chains were all read from a single sample in a study of immune evolution from preneoplasia to lung adenocarcinoma. Only in-frame clones appear in the TCRdb table, and some are missing; sequencing was by immunoSEQ multiplex PCR. The sample carries more than 850 clones, around 84% recorded once. Sequencing was carried out using FFPE tissue from an adenomatous hyperplasia lung lesion. Subset here: atypical adenomatous hyperplasia (AAH), lung preneoplasia. Every receptor here comes from a person aged 60-79 years with lung adenocarcinoma.

The rearrangement joins TRBV5-6 to TRBJ2-5, with TRBD1 matching over 7 bases. After removal of 4 bases from V and 3 bases from J, the junction contained 6 bases not matched to a gene. Germline V gene sequence: CDR1 SGHDT, CDR2 YYEEEE. The CDR3 has 14 residues. The CDR3 here is CASSPWDREETQYF. CDR3 sequence (DNA): TGTGCCAGCAGCCCATGGGACAGAGAAGAGACCCAGTACTTC.

This chain links TRBV28 with TRBJ2-1, with 7 nucleotides matching TRBD2. CDR3 length: 15 residues. Unmatched junction bases numbered 9, after V lost 4 bases and J lost 6 bases. The germline CDR1 and CDR2 sequences are MDHEN and SYDVKM. The CDR3 is CASSSGLTDVNEQFF. The DNA of the CDR3 is TGTGCCAGCAGTTCGGGACTAACCGACGTCAATGAGCAGTTCTTC.

The rearrangement joins TRBV11-2 to TRBJ2-1; D ambiguous. CDR1 and CDR2 from the germline V gene are SGHAT and FQNNGV. The CDR3 runs to 13 residues. V lost 2 bases and J 9 bases, leaving 11 bases between the germline ends. The CDR3, as DNA: TGTGCCAGCAGCTTAACGTCGGTCCGTGAGCAGTTCTTC. This sequence encodes CASSLTSVREQFF.